The 12 T cell receptor beta chains presented below share a single source sample, sequenced in a study of blood T cell repertoires in COVID-19. The method was immunoSEQ multiplex PCR; TCRdb's version includes in-frame clones alone and lacks a portion of them. The sample consists of 400,000 to 500,000 clones, over 75% of them appearing once. What was sequenced was PBMCs or T cells enriched from blood (not recorded which). All receptors come from a middle-aged woman who had recovered from COVID-19.

The V call is TRBV4-3, the J call TRBJ1-2; D not certain. CDR3 length: 15 amino acids. Germline V gene lookup returns CDR1 LGHNA and CDR2 YSLEER. The germline V and J ends were trimmed by 0 bases and 5 bases, with 13 bases remaining between them. As DNA, the CDR3 is TGCGCCAGCAGCCAAGACTGGGAGGGAGGGTATGGCTACACCTTC. As protein: CASSQDWEGGYGYTF.

The CDR3 here is CATSSDRTGLPSGNTIYF. CDR3 nucleotide sequence: TGTGCCACCAGCAGTGACCGGACAGGTTTACCCTCTGGAAACACCATATATTTT. The chain combines TRBV15 with TRBJ1-3; 7 positions agree with TRBD1. The junction had 11 bases not matched to a gene; V was cut back by 3 bases and J by 0 bases. This CDR3 has 18 residues. CDR1 and CDR2 (germline): LNHNV, YYDKDF (reference sequence).

The chain recombines TRBV14 with TRBJ2-6; the match to TRBD1 covers 7 bases. Germline values: CDR1 SGHDN, CDR2 FVKESK. This CDR3 is 15 amino acids long. Trimming removed 5 bases from V and 4 bases from J; junction bases left unmatched: 5. This CDR3 reads CASSRQGSGANVLTF. The DNA of the CDR3 is TGTGCCAGCAGCAGACAGGGTTCGGGGGCCAACGTCCTGACTTTC. The variable domain in full, completed from reference TRBV14 and TRBJ2-6, reads EAGVTQFPSHSVIEKGQTVTLRCDPISGHDNLYWYRRVMGKEIKFLLHFVKESKQDESGMPNNRFLAERTGGTYSTLKVQPAELEDSGVYFCASSRQGSGANVLTFGAGSRLTVL.

This clone appeared a few times. The rearrangement uses TRBV6-5 and TRBJ1-1; 8 bases match TRBD1. This CDR3 spans 15 amino acids. The trim removed 6 bases at V and 1 base at J, leaving 7 bases unmatched. Germline V CDR1 and CDR2: MNHEY, SVGAGI. CDR3 DNA: TGTGCCAGCAGACGACCCGGGACAGGGAACACTGAAGCTTTCTTT. This codes for CASRRPGTGNTEAFF.

The genes are TRBV10-2 and TRBJ1-1, with a weak D call TRBD1 (6 bases). This CDR3 comprises 13 residues. Trimming left V 3 bases short and J 4 bases short, with 9 bases between. The germline gives CDR1 WSHSY, CDR2 SAAADI. The CDR3 DNA reads TGCGCCAGCAGTGACAGGGGAATCACTGAAGCTTTCTTT. Amino acid sequence: CASSDRGITEAFF.

The sample holds one count of this clone. The V gene is TRBV18, the J gene TRBJ2-7, with D maybe TRBD1 (5 bases). Germline V gene lookup returns CDR1 KGHSH and CDR2 LQKENI. V was clipped by 3 bases and J by 5 bases, with 11 bases between them. The CDR3 loop spans 13 amino acids. The CDR3 is CASSPGQVDEQYF. The CDR3 DNA sequence: TGTGCCAGCTCACCGGGGCAAGTCGACGAGCAGTACTTC.

This sequence joins TRBV7-8 and TRBJ1-5; maybe TRBD1 (5 bases). This CDR3 spans 16 amino acids. Trimming cost V 7 bases and J 0 bases, with 16 bases left between them. Per germline, CDR1 SGHVS and CDR2 FQNEAQ. CDR3 in amino acids: CASNEGASHSNQPQHF. The CDR3 DNA reads TGTGCCAGCAACGAAGGGGCCAGTCATAGCAATCAGCCCCAGCATTTT.

This chain links TRBV5-8 with TRBJ1-2, with a weak D call TRBD1 (6 bases). The germline V gene encodes CDR1 SGHTS and CDR2 YDEGEE. The CDR3 runs 15 residues. Trimming pared 8 bases from V and 8 bases from J, leaving 25 bases between. The DNA of the CDR3 is TGTGCCAGTAGACGTGAGACAGGATCCGGAGGCGGCTACACCTTC. It translates to CASRRETGSGGGYTF. Supplemented by reference TRBV5-8 and TRBJ1-2, the full variable domain reads EAGVTQSPTHLIKTRGQQATLRCSPISGHTSVYWYQQALGLGLQFLLWYDEGEERNRGNFPPRFSGRQFPNYSSELNVNALELEDSALYLCASRRETGSGGGYTFGSGTRLTVV.

The rearrangement links TRBV9 to TRBJ2-1, with 12 bases lining up with TRBD2. Per germline, CDR1 SGDLS and CDR2 YYNGEE. With V trimmed by 0 bases and J by 2 bases, 3 bases remained unmatched. There are 17 residues in the CDR3. CDR3 bases: TGTGCCAGCAGCGTAGGGACTAGCGGGACGCCCTACAATGAGCAGTTCTTC. This translates into CASSVGTSGTPYNEQFF.

The J gene is TRBJ2-3, the V gene TRBV10-3; TRBD2 might be the D (6 bases). Germline V gene data show CDR1 as ENHRY and CDR2 as SYGVKD. CDR3 length: 14 amino acids. V shed 4 bases and J shed 6 bases, with 14 bases lying between them. CDR3 in amino acids: CAISGAARGDTQYF. The CDR3 DNA follows: TGTGCCATCAGTGGCGCTGCCCGGGGGGATACGCAGTATTTT.

V usage is TRBV30 and J usage is TRBJ1-2, with D unresolved. V was clipped by 8 bases and J by 2 bases, with 15 bases between them. Germline CDR1 is GTSNPN and CDR2 is SVGIG (reference sequence). The CDR3 consists of 13 residues. CDR3 nucleotide sequence: TGTGCCCGCTCGAGCGAACCCAACTATGGCTACACCTTC. It encodes CARSSEPNYGYTF. The full variable domain, its missing parts supplied by reference TRBV30 and TRBJ1-2, is SQTIHQWPATLVQPVGSPLSLECTVEGTSNPNLYWYRQAAGRGLQLLFYSVGIGQISSEVPQNLSASRPQDRQFILSSKKLLLSDSGFYLCARSSEPNYGYTFGSGTRLTVV.

This sequence joins TRBV5-8 and TRBJ1-1; 7 bases line up with TRBD1. The V segment lost 3 bases and the J segment 3 bases; nucleotides outside the gene matches: 5. The CDR3 is 14 amino acids. CDR1 is SGHTS and CDR2 is YDEGEE in the germline V gene. CDR3 amino acids: CASSSDDRDTEAFF. As DNA, the CDR3 is TGTGCCAGCAGCTCAGACGACAGGGACACTGAAGCTTTCTTT.